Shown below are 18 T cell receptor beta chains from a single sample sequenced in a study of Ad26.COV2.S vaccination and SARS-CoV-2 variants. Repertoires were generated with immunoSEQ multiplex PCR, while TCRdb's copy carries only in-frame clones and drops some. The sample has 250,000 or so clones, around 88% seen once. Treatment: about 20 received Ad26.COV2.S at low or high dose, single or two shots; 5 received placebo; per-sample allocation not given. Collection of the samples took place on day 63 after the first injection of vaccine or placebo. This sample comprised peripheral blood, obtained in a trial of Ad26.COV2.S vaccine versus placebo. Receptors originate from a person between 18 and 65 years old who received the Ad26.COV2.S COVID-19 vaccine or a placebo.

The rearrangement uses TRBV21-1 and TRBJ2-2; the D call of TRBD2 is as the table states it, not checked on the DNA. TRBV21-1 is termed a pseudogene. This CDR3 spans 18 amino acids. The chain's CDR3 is CASSKVYAAGEDTGELFF. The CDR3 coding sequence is TGTGCCAGCAGCAAAGTTTATGCAGCGGGAGAGGACACCGGGGAGCTGTTTTTT.

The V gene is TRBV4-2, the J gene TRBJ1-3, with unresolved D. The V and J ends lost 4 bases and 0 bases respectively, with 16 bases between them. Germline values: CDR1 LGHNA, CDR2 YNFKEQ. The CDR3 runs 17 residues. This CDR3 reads CASSPETATISGNTIYF. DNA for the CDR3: TGTGCCAGCAGCCCAGAGACTGCCACAATCTCTGGAAACACCATATATTTT.

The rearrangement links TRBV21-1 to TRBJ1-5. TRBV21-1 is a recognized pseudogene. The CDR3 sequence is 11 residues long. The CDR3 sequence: CASSKGQPQHF. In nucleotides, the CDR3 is TGTGCTAGCAGCAAAGGTCAGCCCCAGCATTTT.

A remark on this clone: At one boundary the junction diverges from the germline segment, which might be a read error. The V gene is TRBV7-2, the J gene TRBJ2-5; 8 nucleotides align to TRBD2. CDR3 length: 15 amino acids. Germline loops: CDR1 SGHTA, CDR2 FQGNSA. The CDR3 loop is CASSPLAGTQGTQYF. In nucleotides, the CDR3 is TGTGCCAGCAGCCCGCTAGCGGGTACCCAAGGGACCCAGTACTTC.

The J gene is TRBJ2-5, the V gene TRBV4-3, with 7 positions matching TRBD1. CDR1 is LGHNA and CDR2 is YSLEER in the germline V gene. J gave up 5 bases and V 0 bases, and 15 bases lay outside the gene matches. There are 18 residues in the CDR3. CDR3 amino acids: CASSQDAPPQGPRETQYF. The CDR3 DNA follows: TGCGCCAGCAGCCAAGATGCACCACCACAGGGGCCGCGGGAGACCCAGTACTTC.

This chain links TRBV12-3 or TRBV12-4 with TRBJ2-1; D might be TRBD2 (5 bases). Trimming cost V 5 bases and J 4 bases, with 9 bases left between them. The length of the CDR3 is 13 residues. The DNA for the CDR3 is TGTGCCAGCAGTCGAGGGCTGTACAATGAGCAGTTCTTC. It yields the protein CASSRGLYNEQFF.

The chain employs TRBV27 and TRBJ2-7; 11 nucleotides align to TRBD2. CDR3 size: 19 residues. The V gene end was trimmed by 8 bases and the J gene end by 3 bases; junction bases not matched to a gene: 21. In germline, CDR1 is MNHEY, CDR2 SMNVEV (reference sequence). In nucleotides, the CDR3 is TGTGCCAGCCCCATTCGGACTAGCGGGTCCAATGGGGGTAGCTACGAGCAGTACGTC. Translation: CASPIRTSGSNGGSYEQYV.

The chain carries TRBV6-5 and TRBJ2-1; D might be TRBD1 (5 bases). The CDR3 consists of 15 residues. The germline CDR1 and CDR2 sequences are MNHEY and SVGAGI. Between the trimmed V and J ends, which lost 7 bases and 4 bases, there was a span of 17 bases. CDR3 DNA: TGTGCCAGCACCGGCCAGGGTTTTCGTTACAATGAGCAGTTCTTC. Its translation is CASTGQGFRYNEQFF.

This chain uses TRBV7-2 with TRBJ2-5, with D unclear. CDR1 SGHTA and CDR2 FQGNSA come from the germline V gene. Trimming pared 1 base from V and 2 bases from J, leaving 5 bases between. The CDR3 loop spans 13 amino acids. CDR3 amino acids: CASSLVAQETQYF. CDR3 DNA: TGTGCCAGCAGCTTAGTGGCGCAAGAGACCCAGTACTTC.

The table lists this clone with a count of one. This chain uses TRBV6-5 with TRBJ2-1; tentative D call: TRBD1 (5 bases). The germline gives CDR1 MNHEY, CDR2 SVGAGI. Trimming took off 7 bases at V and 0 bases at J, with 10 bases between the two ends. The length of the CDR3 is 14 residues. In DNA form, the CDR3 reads TGTGCCAGCAAAGGGCAGGGCTCCTACAATGAGCAGTTCTTC. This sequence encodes CASKGQGSYNEQFF.

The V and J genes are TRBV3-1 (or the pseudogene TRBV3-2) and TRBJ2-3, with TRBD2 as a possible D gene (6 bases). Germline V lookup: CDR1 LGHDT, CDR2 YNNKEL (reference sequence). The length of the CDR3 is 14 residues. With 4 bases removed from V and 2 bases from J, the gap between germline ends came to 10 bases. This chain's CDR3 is CASSPGTFTDTQYF. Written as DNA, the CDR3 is TGTGCCAGCAGCCCCGGGACTTTCACAGATACGCAGTATTTT.

This CDR3 is CASSTSGGSSYNEQFF. CDR3 DNA: TGTGCCAGCAGCACTAGCGGGGGCAGCTCCTACAATGAGCAGTTCTTC. V and J are TRBV2 and TRBJ2-1, with TRBD2 matching over 11 bases. CDR3 length equals 16 residues. CDR1 SNHLY and CDR2 FYNNEI come from the germline V gene. Trimming cost V 6 bases and J 0 bases; bases outside gene matches: 4.

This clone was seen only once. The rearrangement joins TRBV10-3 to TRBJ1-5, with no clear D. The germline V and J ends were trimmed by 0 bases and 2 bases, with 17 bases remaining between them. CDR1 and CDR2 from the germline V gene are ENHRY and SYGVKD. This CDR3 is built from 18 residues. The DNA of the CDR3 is TGTGCCATCAGTGAGTCGGGTCCGACTGCTGTAGGCAATCAGCCCCAGCATTTT. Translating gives CAISESGPTAVGNQPQHF.

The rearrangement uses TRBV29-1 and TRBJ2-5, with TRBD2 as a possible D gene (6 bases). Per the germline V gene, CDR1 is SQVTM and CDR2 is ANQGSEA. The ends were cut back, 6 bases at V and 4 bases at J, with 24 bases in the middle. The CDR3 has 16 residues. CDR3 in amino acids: CSVSPSTSPRGETQYF. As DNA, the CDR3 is TGCAGCGTAAGCCCTTCGACTAGTCCACGAGGAGAGACCCAGTACTTC. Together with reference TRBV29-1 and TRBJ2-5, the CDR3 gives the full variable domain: SAVISQKPSRDICQRGTSLTIQCQVDSQVTMMFWYRQQPGQSLTLIATANQGSEATYESGFVIDKFPISRPNLTFSTLTVSNMSPEDSSIYLCSVSPSTSPRGETQYFGPGTRLLVL.

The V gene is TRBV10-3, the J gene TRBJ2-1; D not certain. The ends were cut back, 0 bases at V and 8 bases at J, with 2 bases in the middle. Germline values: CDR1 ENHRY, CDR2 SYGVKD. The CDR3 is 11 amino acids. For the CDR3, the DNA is TGTGCCATCAGTGAGTCCGATGAGCAGTTCTTC. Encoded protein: CAISESDEQFF.

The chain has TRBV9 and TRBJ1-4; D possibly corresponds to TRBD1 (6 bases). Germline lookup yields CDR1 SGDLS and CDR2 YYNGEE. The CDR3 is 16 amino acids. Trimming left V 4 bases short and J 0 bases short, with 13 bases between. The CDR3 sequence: CASSPGQIATNEKLFF. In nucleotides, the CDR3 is TGTGCCAGCAGCCCCGGACAGATTGCAACTAATGAAAAACTGTTTTTT.

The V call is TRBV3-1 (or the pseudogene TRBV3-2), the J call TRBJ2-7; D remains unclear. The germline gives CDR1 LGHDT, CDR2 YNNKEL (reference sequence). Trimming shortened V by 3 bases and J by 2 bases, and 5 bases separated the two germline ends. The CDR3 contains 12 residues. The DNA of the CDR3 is TGTGCCAGCAGCCATGCCCCCTACGAGCAGTACTTC. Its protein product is CASSHAPYEQYF.

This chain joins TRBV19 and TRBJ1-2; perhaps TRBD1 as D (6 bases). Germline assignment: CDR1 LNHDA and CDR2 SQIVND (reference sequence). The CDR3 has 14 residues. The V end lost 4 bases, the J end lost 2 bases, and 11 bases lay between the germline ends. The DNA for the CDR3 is TGTGCCAGTAGTACCGAGACAGGAAACTATGGCTACACCTTC. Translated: CASSTETGNYGYTF. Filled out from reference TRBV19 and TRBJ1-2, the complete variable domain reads DGGITQSPKYLFRKEGQNVTLSCEQNLNHDAMYWYRQDPGQGLRLIYYSQIVNDFQKGDIAEGYSVSREKKESFPLTVTSAQKNPTAFYLCASSTETGNYGYTFGSGTRLTVV.